The rows below give T cell receptor beta chains drawn from one sample of a study of Graves' ophthalmopathy and Graves' hyperthyroidism. From the multiplex PCR reads, TCRdb called clonotypes with MiXCR, one entry per CDR3 protein. The sample holds about 340,000 distinct CDR3 sequences; 17% are singletons and the top ten take roughly an eighth. Sequenced input: peripheral blood. These receptors were taken from an adult man with Graves' ophthalmopathy. Both conserved end residues are part of each CDR3. D genes are given only for firm matches. Clone sizes are given selectively: once, few, many, or a class where the clone is expanded.

TRBJ2-5,NA,TRBD2,TRBV29-1,CSAAGGGRWETQYF,TGCAGCGCCGCGGGGGGAGGGCGATGGGAGACCCAGTACTTC
TRBJ1-6,many,TRBD1,TRBV6-1,CASKRDRATNSPLHF,TGTGCCAGCAAACGGGACAGGGCGACCAATTCACCCCTCCACTTT
TRBJ1-5,once,TRBD1,TRBV6-2/TRBV6-3,CASSSPGQYSNQPQHF,TGTGCCAGCAGTTCGCCGGGACAGTATAGCAATCAGCCCCAGCATTTT
TRBJ2-7,many,NA,TRBV5-1,CASSSAGMGYEQYF,TGCGCCAGCAGCTCGGCAGGGATGGGGTACGAGCAGTACTTC
TRBJ2-7,many,NA,TRBV20-1,CSASLGIAGYEQYF,TGCAGTGCTAGCCTCGGAATAGCAGGCTACGAGCAGTACTTC
TRBJ1-2,NA,TRBD1,TRBV6-2/TRBV6-3,CASREGGQLRYTF,TGTGCCAGCAGAGAGGGGGGACAGCTGCGCTACACCTTC
TRBJ2-7,many,TRBD2,TRBV5-1,CASSLYSGHYEQYF,TGCGCCAGCAGCTTATATAGCGGGCATTACGAGCAGTACTTC
TRBJ1-6,NA,NA,TRBV28,CASSTRDYNSPLHF,TGTGCCAGCAGCACCAGGGATTATAATTCACCCCTCCACTTT
TRBJ2-7,many,NA,TRBV6-5,CASRRSDRYEQYF,TGTGCCAGCAGACGCTCCGACAGGTACGAGCAGTACTTC
TRBJ2-2,NA,TRBD2,TRBV2,CASSGTSGGGTGELFF,TGTGCCAGCAGTGGGACTAGCGGGGGCGGCACCGGGGAGCTGTTTTTT
TRBJ1-5,many,TRBD1,TRBV6-5,CASSPDRGQGHQPQHF,TGTGCCAGCAGCCCTGACAGGGGGCAAGGGCATCAGCCCCAGCATTTT
TRBJ2-7,few,TRBD1,TRBV11-2,CASSQEPGTGAYEQYF,TGTGCCAGCAGCCAAGAGCCCGGGACAGGGGCCTACGAGCAGTACTTC
TRBJ1-6,NA,NA,TRBV27,CASSLGGWSYNSPLHF,TGTGCCAGCAGTTTGGGAGGGTGGTCCTATAATTCACCCCTCCACTTT
TRBJ1-1,many,NA,TRBV5-5,CASSLLPQGNTEAFF,TGTGCCAGCAGCTTACTCCCGCAGGGGAACACTGAAGCTTTCTTT
TRBJ2-5,many,NA,TRBV28,CASSSFTGFRETQYF,TGTGCCAGCAGCTCGTTCACAGGTTTTCGGGAGACCCAGTACTTC
TRBJ1-1,many,NA,TRBV2,CASSERALRQGTRNTEAFF,TGTGCCAGCAGTGAACGAGCGCTCAGGCAGGGTACGAGGAACACTGAAGCTTTCTTT
TRBJ2-2,many,NA,TRBV2,CASSRSQGSGTGELFF,TGTGCCAGCAGCCGAAGCCAGGGCTCGGGCACCGGGGAGCTGTTTTTT
TRBJ2-7,many,TRBD2,TRBV20-1,CSASISGRGPYEQYF,TGCAGTGCTAGCATTAGCGGGAGGGGACCGTACGAGCAGTACTTC
TRBJ1-2,many,NA,TRBV19,CASSIGGLYGYTF,TGTGCCAGTAGTATTGGCGGACTCTATGGCTACACCTTC
TRBJ2-5,many,NA,TRBV6-2/TRBV6-3,CASSYNDGNQETQYF,TGTGCCAGCAGTTACAATGACGGAAACCAAGAGACCCAGTACTTC
TRBJ2-2,many,NA,TRBV12-3/TRBV12-4,CASSRVPVSTGELFF,TGTGCCAGCAGCCGGGTTCCGGTTTCAACCGGGGAGCTGTTTTTT
TRBJ2-5,many,NA,TRBV6-5,CASGSTHQETQYF,TGTGCCAGCGGATCGACACATCAAGAGACCCAGTACTTC
TRBJ1-1,few,TRBD1,TRBV4-2,CASIPGIRTGQNTEAFF,TGTGCCAGCATCCCCGGAATTCGGACAGGACAGAACACTGAAGCTTTCTTT
TRBJ2-5,many,TRBD2,TRBV28,CASSPHLAGGQETQYF,TGTGCCAGCAGTCCTCACCTAGCGGGAGGCCAAGAGACCCAGTACTTC
TRBJ2-7,NA,TRBD1,TRBV7-2,CASSWDRTSSYEQYF,TGTGCCAGCAGTTGGGACAGGACCTCTTCCTACGAGCAGTACTTC
TRBJ2-6,NA,TRBD1,TRBV5-4,CASSVDRGRLSPGANVLTF,TGTGCCAGCAGCGTGGACAGGGGGCGCCTGAGTCCTGGGGCCAACGTCCTGACTTTC
TRBJ2-4,few,TRBD2,TRBV6-2/TRBV6-3,CASSYNPSGGKNIQYF,TGTGCCAGCAGTTACAATCCTAGCGGGGGGAAAAACATTCAGTACTTC
TRBJ2-2,few,NA,TRBV2,CASSLLGKTGELFF,TGTGCCAGCAGTCTCCTGGGGAAGACCGGGGAGCTGTTTTTT
TRBJ2-7,NA,TRBD1,TRBV5-1,CASSAGTGKGYEQYF,TGCGCCAGCAGCGCCGGGACAGGGAAAGGCTACGAGCAGTACTTC
TRBJ1-2,many,NA,TRBV6-2/TRBV6-3,CASSYRDGYGYTF,TGTGCCAGCAGTTACAGGGACGGCTATGGCTACACCTTC
TRBJ1-5,many,NA,TRBV19,CASKGGPINQPQHF,TGTGCCAGTAAAGGGGGGCCTATCAATCAGCCCCAGCATTTT
TRBJ2-7,many,TRBD1,TRBV19,CASSSGTDVYEQYF,TGTGCCAGTAGTTCCGGGACAGATGTCTACGAGCAGTACTTC
TRBJ2-7,many,TRBD1,TRBV4-1,CASSQAPGQGLYEQYF,TGCGCCAGCAGCCAAGCCCCGGGACAGGGTTTGTACGAGCAGTACTTC
TRBJ1-2,many,NA,TRBV11-2,CASSLDRGVVYGYTF,TGTGCCAGCAGCTTAGATCGAGGGGTGGTCTATGGCTACACCTTC
TRBJ2-5,NA,TRBD1,TRBV12-3/TRBV12-4,CATQFNQGVRETQYF,TGTGCCACCCAGTTTAACCAGGGGGTTAGAGAGACCCAGTACTTC
TRBJ2-5,many,NA,TRBV7-7,CASSVQGRSETQYF,TGTGCTAGCAGCGTACAGGGCCGATCAGAGACCCAGTACTTC
TRBJ1-6,many,NA,TRBV6-1,CASRRSTTGTAMNSPLHF,TGTGCCAGCAGGAGATCTACAACAGGGACGGCAATGAATTCACCCCTCCACTTT
TRBJ1-2,NA,TRBD1,TRBV7-9,CASSADRGFYYGYTF,TGTGCCAGCAGCGCAGACAGGGGATTCTACTATGGCTACACCTTC
TRBJ1-5,NA,NA,TRBV27,CASSLGGVHQPQHF,TGTGCCAGCAGTTTAGGGGGCGTGCATCAGCCCCAGCATTTT
TRBJ2-2,NA,TRBD1,TRBV4-2,CASSREGQGATGELFF,TGTGCCAGCAGCCGAGAAGGACAGGGGGCTACCGGGGAGCTGTTTTTT
TRBJ2-1,NA,NA,TRBV20-1,CSARKIGSSYEQFF,TGCAGTGCTAGAAAGATAGGGAGCTCCTACGAGCAGTTCTTC
TRBJ2-7,many,TRBD1,TRBV7-2,CASSRDRDRVYEQYF,TGTGCCAGCAGCAGAGACCGAGACAGGGTTTACGAGCAGTACTTC
TRBJ2-2,many,NA,TRBV6-2/TRBV6-3,CASSYRSTGELFF,TGTGCCAGCAGTTACAGGAGCACCGGGGAGCTGTTTTTT
TRBJ2-5,many,NA,TRBV27,CASSPVSQETQYF,TGTGCCAGCAGTCCAGTCAGCCAAGAGACCCAGTACTTC
TRBJ1-5,many,NA,TRBV6-5,CASSTGNRGHKHF,TGTGCCAGCAGTACAGGGAACCGCGGCCACAAGCATTTT
TRBJ1-5,NA,NA,TRBV30,CAWSVQGLYSNQPQHF,TGTGCCTGGAGTGTACAGGGCCTTTATAGCAATCAGCCCCAGCATTTT
TRBJ2-5,many,TRBD2,TRBV5-1,CASSRTRREGETQYF,TGCGCCAGCAGCCGGACTAGGAGGGAAGGAGAGACCCAGTACTTC
TRBJ1-5,NA,TRBD1,TRBV2,CASSSGTGGNQPQHF,TGTGCCAGCAGTTCCGGGACAGGGGGCAATCAGCCCCAGCATTTT
TRBJ2-7,many,NA,TRBV6-5,CASSRDKNYEQYF,TGTGCCAGCAGCCGGGACAAAAACTACGAGCAGTACTTC